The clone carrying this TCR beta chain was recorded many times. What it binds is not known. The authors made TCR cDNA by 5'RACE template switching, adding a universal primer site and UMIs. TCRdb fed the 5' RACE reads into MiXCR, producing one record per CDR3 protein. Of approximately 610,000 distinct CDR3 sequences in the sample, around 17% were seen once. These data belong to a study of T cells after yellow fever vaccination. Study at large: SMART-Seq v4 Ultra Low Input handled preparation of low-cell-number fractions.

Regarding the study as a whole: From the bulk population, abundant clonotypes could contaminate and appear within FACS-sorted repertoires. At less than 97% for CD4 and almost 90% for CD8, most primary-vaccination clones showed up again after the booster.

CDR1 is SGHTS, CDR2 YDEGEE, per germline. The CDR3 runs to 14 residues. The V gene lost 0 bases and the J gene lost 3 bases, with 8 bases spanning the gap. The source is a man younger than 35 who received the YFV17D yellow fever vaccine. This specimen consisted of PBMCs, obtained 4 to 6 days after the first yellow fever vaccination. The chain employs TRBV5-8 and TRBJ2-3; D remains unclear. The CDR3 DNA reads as TGTGCCAGCAGCTTGGCTTCCAGGACAGATACGCAGTATTTT. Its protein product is CASSLASRTDTQYF.